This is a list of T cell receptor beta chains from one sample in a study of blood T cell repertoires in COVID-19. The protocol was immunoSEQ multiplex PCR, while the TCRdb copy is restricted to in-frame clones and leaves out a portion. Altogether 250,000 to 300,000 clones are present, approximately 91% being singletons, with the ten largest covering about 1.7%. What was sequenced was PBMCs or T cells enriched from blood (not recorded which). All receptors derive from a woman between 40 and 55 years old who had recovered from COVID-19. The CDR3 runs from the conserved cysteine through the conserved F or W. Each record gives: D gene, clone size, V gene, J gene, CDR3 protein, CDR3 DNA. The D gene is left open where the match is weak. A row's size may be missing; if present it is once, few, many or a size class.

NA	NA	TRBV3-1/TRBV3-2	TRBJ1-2	CASSQESGVTYGYTF	TGTGCCAGCAGCCAAGAATCAGGGGTCACCTATGGCTACACCTTC
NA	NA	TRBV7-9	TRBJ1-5	CASSPGTFSNQPQHF	TGTGCCAGCAGCCCAGGGACTTTTAGCAATCAGCCCCAGCATTTT
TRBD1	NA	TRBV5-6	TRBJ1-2	CASSEGQRIGYTF	TGTGCCAGCAGCGAGGGACAGCGAATAGGCTACACCTTC
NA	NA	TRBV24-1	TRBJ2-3	CATSEGLRGTTDTQYF	TGTGCCACCAGTGAAGGCCTCCGGGGAACTACAGATACGCAGTATTTT
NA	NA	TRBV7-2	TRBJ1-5	CASSLDAGVAGQPQHF	TGTGCCAGCAGCTTAGACGCAGGGGTGGCTGGGCAGCCCCAGCATTTT
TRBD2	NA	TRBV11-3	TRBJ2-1	CASSLTSGVRGEQFF	TGTGCCAGCAGCTTAACTAGCGGGGTCAGAGGTGAGCAGTTCTTC
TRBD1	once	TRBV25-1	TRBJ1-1	CASSEEKGDRGEAFF	TGTGCCAGCAGTGAAGAAAAAGGGGACAGAGGTGAAGCTTTCTTT
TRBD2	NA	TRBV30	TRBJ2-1	CAWSVLPVAGLYNEQFF	TGTGCCTGGAGTGTACTCCCCGTAGCGGGGCTTTACAATGAGCAGTTCTTC
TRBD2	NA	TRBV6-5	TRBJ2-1	CASTRAGVGEQFF	TGTGCCAGCACTCGTGCGGGAGTCGGTGAGCAGTTCTTC
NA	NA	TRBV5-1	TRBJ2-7	CASSLAAGGNEQYF	TGCGCCAGCAGCTTGGCTGCCGGGGGAAACGAGCAGTACTTC
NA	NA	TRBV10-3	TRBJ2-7	CAIQPSAHSVSYEQYF	TGTGCCATCCAACCGTCGGCGCATAGCGTATCCTACGAGCAGTACTTC
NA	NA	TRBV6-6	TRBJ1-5	CASNEQPQHF	TGTGCCAGCAACGAGCAGCCCCAGCATTTT
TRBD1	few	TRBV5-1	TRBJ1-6	CASSPGQGGHNSPLHF	TGCGCCAGCAGCCCCGGACAGGGAGGGCATAATTCACCCCTCCACTTT
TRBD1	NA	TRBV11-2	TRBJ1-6	CASSLGMDRMSSYNSPLHF	TGTGCCAGCAGCTTAGGGATGGACAGGATGAGCTCCTATAATTCACCCCTCCACTTT
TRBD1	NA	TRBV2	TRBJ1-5	CASSASGGYNQPQHF	TGTGCCAGCAGTGCGTCAGGGGGTTACAATCAGCCCCAGCATTTT
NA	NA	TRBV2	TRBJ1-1	CASRRSRENTEAFF	TGTGCCAGCAGACGTTCCAGGGAAAACACTGAAGCTTTCTTT
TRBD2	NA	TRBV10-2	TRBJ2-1	CASNGYTSGGAWEQFF	TGCGCCAGCAATGGATATACTAGCGGGGGGGCTTGGGAGCAGTTCTTC
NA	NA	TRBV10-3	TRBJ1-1	CATSGQETEAFF	TGTGCCACCTCCGGTCAGGAAACTGAAGCTTTCTTT
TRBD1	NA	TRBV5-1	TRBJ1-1	CASSPTTGTNTEAFF	TGCGCCAGCAGCCCGACGACAGGGACTAACACTGAAGCTTTCTTT
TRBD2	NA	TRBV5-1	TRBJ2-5	CASSLAGRFQETQYF	TGCGCCAGCAGCTTGGCCGGGAGGTTCCAAGAGACCCAGTACTTC
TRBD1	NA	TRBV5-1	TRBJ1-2	CASSATGGYGYTF	TGCGCCAGCAGCGCCACAGGGGGCTATGGCTACACCTTC
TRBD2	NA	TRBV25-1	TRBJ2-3	CASSETSGRQDTQYF	TGTGCCAGCAGTGAAACTAGCGGGAGACAAGATACGCAGTATTTT
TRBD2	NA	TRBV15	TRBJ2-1	CATSREAASGFNEQFF	TGTGCCACCAGCAGAGAGGCGGCTAGCGGTTTCAATGAGCAGTTCTTC
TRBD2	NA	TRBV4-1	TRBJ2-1	CASSQGVRGGPNEQFF	TGCGCCAGCAGCCAAGGAGTGCGGGGGGGCCCTAATGAGCAGTTCTTC
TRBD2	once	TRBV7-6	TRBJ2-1	CASRRLAGYNEQFF	TGTGCCAGCAGAAGACTAGCGGGATACAATGAGCAGTTCTTC
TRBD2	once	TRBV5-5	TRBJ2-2	CASSPAPGGGPNTGELFF	TGTGCCAGCAGCCCAGCCCCGGGGGGTGGTCCGAACACCGGGGAGCTGTTTTTT
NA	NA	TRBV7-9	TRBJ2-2	CASSQRGIETGELFF	TGTGCCAGCAGCCAACGGGGAATCGAGACCGGGGAGCTGTTTTTT
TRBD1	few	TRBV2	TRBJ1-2	CASSWTGGYGYTF	TGTGCCAGCAGTTGGACAGGGGGCTATGGCTACACCTTC
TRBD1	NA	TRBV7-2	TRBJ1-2	CASSQRTGNYYGYTF	TGTGCCAGCAGCCAACGGACAGGGAATTACTATGGCTACACCTTC
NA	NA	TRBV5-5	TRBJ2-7	CASRATPGQSTYEQYF	TGTGCCAGCAGAGCAACCCCCGGACAGTCTACCTACGAGCAGTACTTC
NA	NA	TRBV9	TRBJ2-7	CASSVGGGALSYEQYF	TGTGCCAGCAGCGTAGGTGGGGGGGCCCTCTCCTACGAGCAGTACTTC
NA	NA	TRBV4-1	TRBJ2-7	CASSQLDGRSTYEQYF	TGCGCCAGCAGCCAGCTCGATGGGCGCAGCACCTACGAGCAGTACTTC
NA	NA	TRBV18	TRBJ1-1	CASDGGAEAFF	TGTGCCAGCGACGGGGGTGCCGAAGCTTTCTTT
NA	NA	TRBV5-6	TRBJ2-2	CASSLGGTGELFF	TGTGCCAGCAGCTTGGGAGGGACCGGGGAGCTGTTTTTT
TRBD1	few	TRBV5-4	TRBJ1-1	CASSGDRGVWDTEAFF	TGTGCCAGCAGCGGGGACAGGGGGGTATGGGACACTGAAGCTTTCTTT
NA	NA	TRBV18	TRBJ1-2	CATQPAGSSGYTF	TGTGCCACCCAGCCCGCAGGGTCGAGTGGCTACACCTTC
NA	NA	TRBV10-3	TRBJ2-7	CAISERGPYEQYF	TGTGCCATCAGTGAGAGGGGTCCCTACGAGCAGTACTTC